These 22 T cell receptor beta chains were all obtained from the same sample, sequenced in a study of cytomegalovirus exposure and HLA in healthy donors (dated by TCRdb to the late 2010s). Library generation was performed with the immunoSEQ multiplex PCR assay. For the multiplex PCR, a mixture combining 60 forward primers for TCR Vbeta segments and 13 reverse primers for TCR Jbeta segments was used. Not all clones reach the TCRdb copy of this immuneACCESS table, which keeps in-frame sequences only. Checked studies attribute under half of the gap to unresolved V genes and leave the rest unexplained. The sample table lists 35,000 to 40,000 clones, 90% of them with a count of one. The ten largest clones take up roughly 2.5% of the sample. The material sequenced was PBMCs. The receptors were gathered from a woman under 30 in good health and CMV-seronegative.

J is TRBJ2-7 and V is TRBV13; 8 positions match TRBD1. After removal of 5 bases from V and 6 bases from J, the junction contained 15 bases not matched to a gene. CDR1 and CDR2 (germline): PRHDT, FYEKMQ (reference sequence). This CDR3 has 16 residues. CDR3 sequence reads: CASSLKWGQVSGEQYF. CDR3 nucleotide sequence: TGTGCCAGCAGCCTAAAATGGGGACAGGTGAGCGGCGAGCAGTACTTC.

The genes are TRBV6-1 and TRBJ2-1; TRBD2 aligns across 9 bases. Germline V gene data show CDR1 as MNHNS and CDR2 as SASEGT. The CDR3 length is 15 residues. V trimming: 6 bases; J trimming: 7 bases; junction bases outside the gene matches: 10. This chain's CDR3 is CASRRASGIGNEQFF. As DNA, the CDR3 is TGTGCCAGCAGGCGAGCTAGCGGGATCGGGAATGAGCAGTTCTTC.

This rearrangement joins TRBV11-3 to TRBJ2-5, with D maybe TRBD1 (5 bases). The DNA end lines up better with TRBJ2-7; the J call may be wrong. The CDR3 runs 15 residues. Germline CDR1 SGHNT, CDR2 YENEEA. CDR3 sequence: CASSLGRETFHEQYF. The CDR3 nucleotides read TGTGCCAGCAGCTTAGGCAGGGAAACCTTCCACGAGCAGTACTTC.

This chain joins TRBV18 and TRBJ1-5, with D possibly TRBD1 on 6 matching bases. The germline gives CDR1 KGHSH, CDR2 LQKENI. V was cut by 5 bases and J by 2 bases, with 13 bases left in between. CDR3 length: 15 residues. CDR3 sequence: CASSTGKSRNQPQHF. The CDR3 coding sequence is TGTGCCAGCTCAACAGGGAAGTCGCGCAATCAGCCCCAGCATTTT. Combining the CDR3 with reference TRBV18 and TRBJ1-5 gives the whole variable domain NAGVMQNPRHLVRRRGQEARLRCSPMKGHSHVYWYRQLPEEGLKFMVYLQKENIIDESGMPKERFSAEFPKEGPSILRIQQVVRGDSAAYFCASSTGKSRNQPQHFGDGTRLSIL.

The chain links TRBV19 to TRBJ2-1, with D uncertain. Germline V gene data show CDR1 as LNHDA and CDR2 as SQIVND (reference sequence). The CDR3 runs to 16 residues. V was shortened by 4 bases and J by 0 bases, with 13 bases between the two germline ends. In DNA, the CDR3 is TGTGCCAGTAGTACCCCAATGACGGGCTCCTACAATGAGCAGTTCTTC. It is translated as CASSTPMTGSYNEQFF. Based on the CDR3 plus reference TRBV19 and TRBJ2-1, the full variable domain is DGGITQSPKYLFRKEGQNVTLSCEQNLNHDAMYWYRQDPGQGLRLIYYSQIVNDFQKGDIAEGYSVSREKKESFPLTVTSAQKNPTAFYLCASSTPMTGSYNEQFFGPGTRLTVL.

The rearrangement joins TRBV7-3 to TRBJ2-7; 8 bases line up with TRBD1. After removal of 2 bases from V and 2 bases from J, the junction contained 2 bases not matched to a gene. The length of the CDR3 is 14 residues. Germline values: CDR1 SGHTA, CDR2 FQGTGA. CDR3 DNA sequence: TGTGCCAGCAGCTTAGACAGGGGCCCCTACGAGCAGTACTTC. This sequence encodes CASSLDRGPYEQYF.

The V gene is TRBV6-4, the J gene TRBJ2-2; D perhaps matches TRBD2 (5 bases). Germline assignment: CDR1 MRHNA and CDR2 SNTAGT. Trimming stripped 0 bases from V and 4 bases from J, with 9 bases between. The CDR3 contains 15 residues. The CDR3 protein is CASSDSPGSTGELFF. The CDR3 DNA reads TGTGCCAGCAGTGACTCGCCGGGGAGCACCGGGGAGCTGTTTTTT.

V is TRBV27 and J is TRBJ2-7; TRBD1 might be the D (6 bases). The CDR3 covers 17 residues. From germline, CDR1 is MNHEY and CDR2 SMNVEV (reference sequence). Trimming shortened V by 9 bases and J by 4 bases, and 28 bases separated the two germline ends. CDR3 DNA sequence: TGTGCCAGTCAGGGAATACTACCGGGACAAGGACGGTACGAGCAGTACTTC. As protein: CASQGILPGQGRYEQYF.

DNA of the CDR3: TGTGCCAGCAGCTTCCTAGCCGCGAACACCGGGGAGCTGTTTTTT. Residues: CASSFLAANTGELFF. The chain employs TRBV7-6 and TRBJ2-2, with D possibly matching TRBD2 (5 bases). CDR1 and CDR2 (germline): SGHVS, FNYEAQ. V was trimmed by 3 bases and J by 0 bases, leaving 8 bases between them. There are 15 residues in the CDR3.

This clone was detected only once. The chain combines TRBV4-3 with TRBJ2-2; maybe TRBD2 (6 bases). Trimming shortened V by 3 bases and J by 5 bases, and 16 bases separated the two germline ends. CDR3 length equals 16 residues. Per germline, CDR1 LGHNA and CDR2 YSLEER. CDR3 DNA sequence: TGCGCCAGCAGCCACGGGGGTGGGGGATATACCGGGGAGCTGTTTTTT. It encodes CASSHGGGGYTGELFF.

V is TRBV28 and J is TRBJ2-3; the match to TRBD2 covers 9 bases. The germline gives CDR1 MDHEN, CDR2 SYDVKM. This CDR3 is built from 15 residues. The junction had 11 bases not matched to a gene; V was cut back by 7 bases and J by 6 bases. CDR3 sequence: CASTLGLARKDTQYF. DNA for the CDR3: TGTGCCAGCACCCTAGGACTAGCGCGTAAGGATACGCAGTATTTT.

This rearrangement joins TRBV30 to TRBJ1-3, with a weak D call TRBD1 (6 bases). Germline values: CDR1 GTSNPN, CDR2 SVGIG (reference sequence). V was trimmed by 7 bases and J by 0 bases, leaving 13 bases between them. The CDR3 consists of 14 residues. The CDR3 reads CASYRALSGNTIYF. The CDR3 nucleotides read TGTGCCTCTTACAGGGCCCTCTCTGGAAACACCATATATTTT.

This chain connects TRBV28 to TRBJ2-5; 10 bases are a match to TRBD1. Germline V gene data show CDR1 as MDHEN and CDR2 as SYDVKM. The V gene end was trimmed by 4 bases and the J gene end by 4 bases; junction bases not matched to a gene: 9. The CDR3 loop spans 16 amino acids. The CDR3 sequence: CASSSPSTGGLETQYF. CDR3 bases: TGTGCCAGCAGTTCCCCCTCGACAGGGGGCTTAGAGACCCAGTACTTC.

This sequence joins TRBV15 and TRBJ2-1, with a possible D match to TRBD2 (5 bases). CDR1 and CDR2 from the germline V gene are LNHNV and YYDKDF (reference sequence). Trimming took off 0 bases at V and 2 bases at J, with 8 bases between the two ends. The CDR3 totals 15 residues. DNA of the CDR3: TGTGCCACCAGCAGAGATAAGGAGGCCTACAATGAGCAGTTCTTC. Protein product: CATSRDKEAYNEQFF.

The V and J genes are TRBV4-3 and TRBJ1-1, with 8 nucleotides matching TRBD1. The length of the CDR3 is 14 residues. Losses at the gene ends were 4 bases for V and 3 bases for J; bases not matched to a gene: 4. The germline V gene has CDR1 LGHNA and CDR2 YSLEER. The CDR3: CASSRTGSHTEAFF. As DNA, the CDR3 is TGCGCCAGCAGCCGGACAGGGTCACACACTGAAGCTTTCTTT.

The CDR3 spells CASSLDRYNEQFF. DNA of the CDR3: TGTGCCAGCAGCTTGGACAGGTACAATGAGCAGTTCTTC. The chain couples TRBV5-6 to TRBJ2-1, with D possibly matching TRBD1 (5 bases). CDR3 length: 13 residues. Germline CDR1 SGHDT, CDR2 YYEEEE. The V end lost 0 bases, the J end lost 4 bases, and 5 bases lay between the germline ends.

V is TRBV6-6 and J is TRBJ2-1; D may be TRBD2 (5 bases). This CDR3 contains 13 residues. With 6 bases removed from V and 4 bases from J, the gap between germline ends came to 10 bases. In germline, CDR1 is MNHNY, CDR2 SVGAGI (reference sequence). The CDR3 DNA follows: TGTGCCAGCAGCACTTCGGGATACAATGAGCAGTTCTTC. Protein sequence: CASSTSGYNEQFF.

The chain has TRBV29-1 and TRBJ1-4; 7 nucleotides line up with TRBD1. The CDR3 is 13 amino acids. The V gene's germline CDR1 is SQVTM and CDR2 ANQGSEA. The ends lost 6 bases at V and 3 bases at J; junction bases unmatched: 4. CDR3 region: CSVGTVSNEKLFF. DNA of the CDR3: TGCAGCGTGGGGACAGTATCTAATGAAAAACTGTTTTTT.

The J gene is TRBJ2-7, the V gene TRBV27, with D tentatively TRBD2 (5 bases). The CDR3 consists of 15 residues. The V gene's germline CDR1 is MNHEY and CDR2 SMNVEV (reference sequence). V was trimmed by 8 bases and J by 0 bases, leaving 17 bases between them. DNA for the CDR3: TGTGCCAGCGCCGAAGGACTTCTTAGCTCCTACGAGCAGTACTTC. This translates into CASAEGLLSSYEQYF.

The chain combines TRBV6-1 with TRBJ2-1; no reliable D call. The CDR3 is 18 residues long. V dropped 1 base and J dropped 0 bases, with 16 bases sitting between them. In germline, CDR1 is MNHNS, CDR2 SASEGT. The CDR3: CASSEVVVTPSSYNEQFF. The CDR3 DNA reads as TGTGCCAGCAGTGAAGTCGTAGTGACACCGAGCTCCTACAATGAGCAGTTCTTC.

The chain joins TRBV18 to TRBJ2-1; possibly TRBD2 for D (5 bases). The germline gives CDR1 KGHSH, CDR2 LQKENI. The CDR3 sequence is 16 residues long. V was pared by 6 bases and J by 1 base, with 16 bases between. The CDR3 nucleotides are TGTGCCAGCTCTATTGAGGCTAGCAGATCCTACAATGAGCAGTTCTTC. This codes for CASSIEASRSYNEQFF.

This clone was picked up a small number of times. DNA of the CDR3: TGTGCCAGCAGTTCCCCAACAGGGGGCCTGGACGAGCAGTACTTC. Its translation is CASSSPTGGLDEQYF. The chain uses TRBV28 and TRBJ2-7; 9 nucleotides match TRBD1. Germline CDR1 reads MDHEN; CDR2 reads SYDVKM. The CDR3 contains 15 residues. V was clipped by 4 bases and J by 5 bases; unmatched bases: 9.